These T cell receptor beta chains were read from a single sample in a study of blood T cell repertoires in COVID-19. The method was immunoSEQ multiplex PCR; TCRdb's version includes in-frame clones alone and lacks a portion of them. The sample records under 300,000 clones, 86% being singletons. Sequenced sample: peripheral blood. The receptor set was obtained from a woman younger than 45 with active or convalescent COVID-19. Each CDR3 is given with its conserved first and last residue. Fields, in order: V gene, D gene, clone size, J gene, CDR3 protein, CDR3 DNA. D genes are given only for firm matches. Clone size is shown for a subset of rows, as once, few, many or a class of expanded clone.

TRBV5-1	TRBD1	few	TRBJ1-4	CASSQGQGGWTNEKLFF	TGCGCCAGCAGCCAAGGACAGGGAGGGTGGACTAATGAAAAACTGTTTTTT
TRBV10-3	TRBD1	-	TRBJ1-4	CAIWDRGTNEKLFF	TGTGCCATTTGGGACAGGGGAACTAATGAAAAACTGTTTTTT
TRBV19	-	-	TRBJ1-5	CASSPRHREHNQPQHF	TGTGCCAGTAGCCCCAGGCACCGGGAACACAATCAGCCCCAGCATTTT
TRBV5-1	TRBD1	-	TRBJ1-2	CASSITGDYGYTF	TGCGCCAGCAGCATCACAGGGGACTATGGCTACACCTTC
TRBV6-5	TRBD1	-	TRBJ2-7	CASRTGLWEQYF	TGTGCCAGCAGGACAGGGCTGTGGGAGCAGTACTTC
TRBV28	TRBD1	once	TRBJ2-5	CASKEGQVYQETQYF	TGTGCCAGCAAGGAGGGACAGGTCTACCAAGAGACCCAGTACTTC
TRBV5-6	TRBD1	once	TRBJ1-3	CASSLYRGETIYF	TGTGCCAGCAGCCTGTACAGGGGGGAGACCATATATTTT
TRBV7-3	TRBD2	once	TRBJ2-7	CASSLRAGGPYEQYF	TGTGCCAGCAGCTTACGAGCGGGGGGTCCCTACGAGCAGTACTTC
TRBV15	TRBD1	-	TRBJ1-4	CATSRGPDRGTEKLFF	TGTGCCACCAGCAGAGGCCCGGACAGGGGAACTGAAAAACTGTTTTTT
TRBV27	-	-	TRBJ2-5	CASSSAWGGRETQYF	TGTGCCAGCAGTTCTGCGTGGGGGGGCAGAGAGACCCAGTACTTC
TRBV6-5	TRBD1	-	TRBJ1-1	CASSRDRETEAFF	TGTGCCAGTTCCCGGGACAGGGAAACTGAAGCTTTCTTT
TRBV25-1	-	-	TRBJ1-2	CASSVQGASLDGYTF	TGTGCCAGCAGTGTACAGGGTGCCTCTTTGGATGGCTACACCTTC
TRBV10-2	-	-	TRBJ1-5	CASSAAEGSQPQHF	TGCGCCAGCAGTGCGGCAGAAGGGAGTCAGCCCCAGCATTTT
TRBV5-1	-	once	TRBJ1-3	CASSLAGGTGNTIYF	TGCGCCAGCAGCTTGGCCGGGGGAACAGGAAACACCATATATTTT
TRBV6-5	TRBD2	-	TRBJ2-5	CASNAAGGPQETQYF	TGTGCCAGCAACGCTGCGGGGGGGCCCCAAGAGACCCAGTACTTC
TRBV28	-	-	TRBJ1-1	CASSLGGNTEAFF	TGTGCCAGCAGTTTGGGGGGGAACACTGAAGCTTTCTTT
TRBV25-1	-	-	TRBJ2-7	CASSDRHTYEQYF	TGTGCCAGCAGTGACAGGCATACCTACGAGCAGTACTTC
TRBV19	TRBD1	-	TRBJ1-5	CASSMIPTGRNQPQHF	TGTGCCAGTAGTATGATACCGACAGGGAGAAATCAGCCCCAGCATTTT
TRBV19	-	-	TRBJ1-3	CASSRYSGNTIYF	TGTGCCAGTAGTCGGTATTCTGGAAACACCATATATTTT
TRBV29-1	TRBD1	-	TRBJ2-7	CSVGNYRGKYEQYF	TGCAGCGTTGGGAATTACAGGGGGAAGTACGAGCAGTACTTC
TRBV6-5	TRBD1	-	TRBJ2-7	CASSDRGNEQYF	TGTGCCAGCAGCGACAGGGGCAACGAGCAGTACTTC
TRBV11-1	-	-	TRBJ2-3	CASSSGTLVLTDTQYF	TGTGCCAGCAGCTCCGGGACATTAGTCTTGACAGATACGCAGTATTTT
TRBV3-1/TRBV3-2	TRBD2	-	TRBJ2-5	CASSLRVAGGRETQYF	TGTGCCAGCAGCCTGCGGGTAGCGGGGGGTCGGGAGACCCAGTACTTC
TRBV5-1	-	-	TRBJ2-1	CASSLAGDSSYNEQFF	TGCGCCAGCAGCTTGGCGGGGGATAGTTCCTACAATGAGCAGTTCTTC
TRBV7-2	TRBD1	-	TRBJ2-2	CASTPGQGITGELFF	TGTGCCAGCACCCCGGGACAGGGTATCACCGGGGAGCTGTTTTTT
TRBV2	-	few	TRBJ1-1	CASRGEGTEAFF	TGTGCCAGCAGGGGCGAGGGCACTGAAGCTTTCTTT
TRBV11-3	TRBD2	-	TRBJ2-1	CASSLGRRGGLGDEQFF	TGTGCCAGCAGCTTAGGACGGCGGGGGGGCCTCGGTGATGAGCAGTTCTTC
TRBV4-3	TRBD1	few	TRBJ2-5	CASSQRDSNQETQYF	TGCGCCAGCAGCCAACGGGACAGCAACCAAGAGACCCAGTACTTC
TRBV7-3	TRBD2	-	TRBJ2-3	CASSLTAAGGLLDTQYF	TGTGCCAGCAGCTTAACGGCCGCGGGGGGGCTATTAGATACGCAGTATTTT
TRBV6-1	TRBD1	-	TRBJ1-1	CASSETGLRAEAFF	TGTGCCAGCAGTGAGACAGGGTTGCGGGCTGAAGCTTTCTTT
TRBV4-2	-	-	TRBJ1-4	CASSQTGPFEKLFF	TGTGCCAGCAGCCAAACAGGCCCCTTCGAAAAACTGTTTTTT
TRBV2	-	-	TRBJ1-1	CASSETRAGTEAFF	TGTGCCAGCAGTGAAACCAGAGCAGGTACTGAAGCTTTCTTT
TRBV19	-	-	TRBJ1-5	CASDRGSSNQPQHF	TGTGCCAGCGATAGGGGATCGAGCAATCAGCCCCAGCATTTT
TRBV7-9	-	-	TRBJ1-2	CASSPQGGYGYTF	TGTGCCAGCAGCCCCCAGGGAGGGTATGGCTACACCTTC
TRBV7-3	TRBD2	-	TRBJ2-1	CASSLSGGNNNEQFF	TGTGCCAGCAGCTTGAGCGGGGGGAATAACAATGAGCAGTTCTTC
TRBV28	-	-	TRBJ1-5	CASWGGGAGNQPQHF	TGTGCCAGCTGGGGAGGCGGGGCCGGCAATCAGCCCCAGCATTTT
TRBV4-1	-	-	TRBJ2-7	CASTFRAGATTSYEQYF	TGCGCCAGCACCTTTAGGGCGGGGGCCACGACCTCCTACGAGCAGTACTTC
TRBV2	-	-	TRBJ1-1	CASSEQLPGNTEAFF	TGTGCCAGCAGTGAACAGCTCCCGGGGAACACTGAAGCTTTCTTT
TRBV29-1	TRBD1	-	TRBJ2-1	CSVKGTGVRYNEQFF	TGCAGCGTTAAGGGGACAGGGGTTCGCTACAATGAGCAGTTCTTC
TRBV21-1	-	-	TRBJ2-7	CASSKDGDRGRYEQYF	TGTGCCAGCAGCAAAGATGGGGACAGGGGGCGGTACGAGCAGTACTTC
TRBV30	-	-	TRBJ1-3	CAWSVGGSGNTIYF	TGTGCCTGGAGTGTAGGGGGTTCTGGAAACACCATATATTTT
TRBV6-5	-	-	TRBJ2-7	CASSYPRGLGYEQYF	TGTGCCAGCAGTTACCCACGGGGACTTGGCTACGAGCAGTACTTC
TRBV19	-	-	TRBJ2-1	CASSIGGQQYNEQFF	TGTGCTAGTAGTATAGGGGGGCAGCAGTACAATGAGCAGTTCTTC
TRBV5-1	TRBD1	-	TRBJ2-3	CATERGDRYTDTQYF	TGCGCCACTGAAAGAGGGGACAGGTATACAGATACGCAGTATTTT
TRBV12-5	-	-	TRBJ2-7	CASGFKRESDYDEQYF	TGTGCTAGTGGTTTCAAGCGAGAGTCTGATTATGACGAGCAGTACTTC
TRBV25-1	-	-	TRBJ1-1	CASSGGKNTEAFF	TGTGCCAGCAGTGGCGGGAAAAACACTGAAGCTTTCTTT
TRBV7-2	-	-	TRBJ1-2	CASSLYQGSYGYTF	TGTGCCAGCAGCTTATATCAGGGATCCTATGGCTACACCTTC
TRBV7-3	-	few	TRBJ2-1	CASSLGGKFYNEQFF	TGTGCCAGCAGCCTCGGAGGGAAATTCTACAATGAGCAGTTCTTC
TRBV24-1	-	-	TRBJ1-2	CATSDLTGRGSNGYTF	TGTGCCACCAGTGATTTAACGGGGAGGGGCTCGAATGGCTACACCTTC